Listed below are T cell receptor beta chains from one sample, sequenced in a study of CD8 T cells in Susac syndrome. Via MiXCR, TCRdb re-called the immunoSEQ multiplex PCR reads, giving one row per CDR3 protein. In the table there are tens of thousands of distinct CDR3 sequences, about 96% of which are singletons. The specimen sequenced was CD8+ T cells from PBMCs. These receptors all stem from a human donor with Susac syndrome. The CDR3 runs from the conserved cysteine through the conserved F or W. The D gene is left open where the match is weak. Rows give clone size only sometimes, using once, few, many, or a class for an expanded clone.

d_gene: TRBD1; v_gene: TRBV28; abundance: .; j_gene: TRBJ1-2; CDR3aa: CASSLSAGGSYGYTF; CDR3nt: TGTGCCAGCAGTTTATCGGCAGGGGGTAGCTATGGCTACACCTTC
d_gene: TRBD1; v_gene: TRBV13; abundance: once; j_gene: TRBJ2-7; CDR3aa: CASSLIGQGDEQYF; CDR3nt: TGTGCCAGCAGCTTAATAGGACAGGGGGACGAGCAGTACTTC
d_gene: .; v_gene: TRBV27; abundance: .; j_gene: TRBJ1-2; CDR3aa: CASSLSQGSGYTF; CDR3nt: TGTGCCAGCAGTTTATCTCAGGGTAGTGGCTACACCTTC
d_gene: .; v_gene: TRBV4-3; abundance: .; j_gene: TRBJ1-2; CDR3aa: CASSQDRSINYGYTF; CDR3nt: TGCGCCAGCAGCCAGGACAGATCGATTAACTATGGCTACACCTTC
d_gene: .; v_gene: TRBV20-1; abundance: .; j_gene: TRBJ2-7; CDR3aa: CSARGLSSDYYEQYF; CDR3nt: TGCAGTGCTAGAGGTCTTAGTAGCGACTACTACGAGCAGTACTTC
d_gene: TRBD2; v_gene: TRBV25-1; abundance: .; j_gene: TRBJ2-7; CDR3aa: CASSDSSGSRYEQYF; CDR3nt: TGTGCCAGCAGTGATTCTAGCGGGAGTCGGTACGAGCAGTACTTC
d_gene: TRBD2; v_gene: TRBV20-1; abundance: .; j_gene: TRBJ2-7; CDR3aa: CSANGRTSGLYEQYF; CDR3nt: TGCAGTGCTAACGGGCGGACTAGCGGGCTTTACGAGCAGTACTTC
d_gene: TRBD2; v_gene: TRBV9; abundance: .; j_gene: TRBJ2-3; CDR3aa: CASSVAGGGSTDTQYF; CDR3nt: TGTGCCAGCAGCGTAGCGGGAGGGGGAAGCACAGATACGCAGTATTTT
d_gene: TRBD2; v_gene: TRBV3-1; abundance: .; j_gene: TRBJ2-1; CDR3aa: CASSQVEGLAGYNEQFF; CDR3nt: TGTGCCAGCAGCCAAGTGGAGGGACTAGCGGGCTACAATGAGCAGTTCTTC
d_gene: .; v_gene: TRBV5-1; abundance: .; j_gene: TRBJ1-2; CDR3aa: CASSLVDILNGYTF; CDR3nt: TGCGCCAGCAGCTTGGTCGACATTCTTAATGGCTACACCTTC
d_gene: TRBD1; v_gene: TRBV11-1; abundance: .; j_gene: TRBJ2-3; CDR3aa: CASTHSVRDRITDTQYF; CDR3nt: TGTGCCAGCACGCATTCGGTCCGGGACAGAATCACAGATACGCAGTATTTT
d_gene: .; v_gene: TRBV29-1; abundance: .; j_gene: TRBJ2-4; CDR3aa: CSVELRELAKNIQYF; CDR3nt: TGCAGCGTTGAATTAAGAGAACTAGCCAAAAACATTCAGTACTTC
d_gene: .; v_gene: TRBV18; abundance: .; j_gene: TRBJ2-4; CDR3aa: CASSPPSEGQGRESKYF; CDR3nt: TGTGCCAGCTCACCACCTTCCGAGGGGCAGGGAAGGGAGTCGAAGTACTTC
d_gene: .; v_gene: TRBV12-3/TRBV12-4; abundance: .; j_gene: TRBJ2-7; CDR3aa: CASSVRIYEQYF; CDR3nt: TGTGCCAGCAGTGTACGGATCTACGAGCAGTACTTC
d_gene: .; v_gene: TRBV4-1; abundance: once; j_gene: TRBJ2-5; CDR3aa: CASSQVRGNQETQYF; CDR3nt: TGCGCCAGCAGCCAAGTCAGGGGAAACCAAGAGACCCAGTACTTC
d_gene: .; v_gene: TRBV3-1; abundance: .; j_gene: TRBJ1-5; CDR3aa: CASSQDPDIHQPQHF; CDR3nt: TGTGCCAGCAGCCAAGATCCGGATATTCATCAGCCCCAGCATTTT
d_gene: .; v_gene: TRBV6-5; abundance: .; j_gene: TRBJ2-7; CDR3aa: CASSNRRAYEQYF; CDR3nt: TGTGCCAGCAGCAATCGGCGGGCGTACGAGCAGTACTTC
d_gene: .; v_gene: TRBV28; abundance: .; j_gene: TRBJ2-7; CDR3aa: CASTGTQTYEQYF; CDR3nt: TGTGCCAGCACAGGGACACAAACCTACGAGCAGTACTTC
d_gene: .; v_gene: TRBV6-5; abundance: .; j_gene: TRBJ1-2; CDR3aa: CASSYRQSTNYGYTF; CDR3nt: TGTGCCAGCAGTTACCGACAGAGTACTAACTATGGCTACACCTTC
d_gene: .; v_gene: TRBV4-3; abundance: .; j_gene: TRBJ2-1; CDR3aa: CASSQVGDSYNEQFF; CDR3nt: TGCGCCAGCAGCCAAGTGGGGGATTCCTACAATGAGCAGTTCTTC
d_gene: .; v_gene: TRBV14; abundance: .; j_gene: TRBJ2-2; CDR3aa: CASSRLGGNTGELFF; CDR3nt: TGTGCCAGCAGCCGACTTGGGGGGAACACCGGGGAGCTGTTTTTT
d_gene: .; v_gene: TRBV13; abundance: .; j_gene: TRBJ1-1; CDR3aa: CASSLQQAMNTEAFF; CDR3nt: TGTGCCAGCAGCCTGCAACAGGCAATGAACACTGAAGCTTTCTTT
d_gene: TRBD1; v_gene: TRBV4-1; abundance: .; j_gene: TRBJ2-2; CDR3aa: CASSLGTVRDTGELFF; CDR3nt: TGCGCCAGCAGCCTTGGGACAGTGAGGGACACCGGGGAGCTGTTTTTT
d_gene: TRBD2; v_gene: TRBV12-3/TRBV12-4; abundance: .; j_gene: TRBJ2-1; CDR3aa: CASSTGTTYNEQFF; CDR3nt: TGTGCCAGCAGTACCGGGACTACGTACAATGAGCAGTTCTTC
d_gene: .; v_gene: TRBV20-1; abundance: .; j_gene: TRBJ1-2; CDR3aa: CSAPQDYNYGYTF; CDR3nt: TGCAGTGCTCCACAGGACTATAACTATGGCTACACCTTC
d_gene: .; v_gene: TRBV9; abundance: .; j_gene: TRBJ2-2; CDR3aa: CASSVAPGWTGELFF; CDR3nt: TGTGCCAGCAGCGTTGCCCCGGGTTGGACCGGGGAGCTGTTTTTT
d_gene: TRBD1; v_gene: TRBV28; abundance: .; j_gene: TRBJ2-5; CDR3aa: CASSFQGDETQYF; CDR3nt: TGTGCCAGCAGCTTCCAGGGGGACGAGACCCAGTACTTC
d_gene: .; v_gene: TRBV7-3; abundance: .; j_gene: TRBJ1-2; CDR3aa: CASSSGGYTF; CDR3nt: TGTGCCAGCAGCTCCGGTGGCTACACCTTC
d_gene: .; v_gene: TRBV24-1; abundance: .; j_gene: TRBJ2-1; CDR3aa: CATSDRSSNEQFF; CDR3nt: TGTGCCACCAGTGATCGATCGAGCAATGAGCAGTTCTTC
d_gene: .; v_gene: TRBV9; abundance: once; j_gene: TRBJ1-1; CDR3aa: CASSVGGDMNTEAFF; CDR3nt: TGTGCCAGCAGCGTAGGGGGCGACATGAACACTGAAGCTTTCTTT
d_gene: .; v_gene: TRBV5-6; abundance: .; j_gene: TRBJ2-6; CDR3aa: CASQTGSGANVLTF; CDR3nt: TGTGCCAGCCAAACAGGTTCTGGGGCCAACGTCCTGACTTTC
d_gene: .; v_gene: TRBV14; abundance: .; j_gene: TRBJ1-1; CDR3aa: CASSPGGVEAFF; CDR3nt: TGTGCCAGCAGCCCCGGCGGGGTTGAAGCTTTCTTT
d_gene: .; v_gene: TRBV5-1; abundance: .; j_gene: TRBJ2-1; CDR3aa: CASRMQNNEQFF; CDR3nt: TGCGCCAGCAGAATGCAAAACAATGAGCAGTTCTTC
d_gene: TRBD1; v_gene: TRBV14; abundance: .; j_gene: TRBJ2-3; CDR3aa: CASSPHRGSTDTQYF; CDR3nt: TGTGCCAGCAGCCCACACAGGGGATCCACCGATACGCAGTATTTT
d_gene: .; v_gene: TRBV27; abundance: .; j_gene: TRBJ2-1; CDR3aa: CASSGVSYNEQFF; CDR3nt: TGTGCCAGCAGTGGGGTCTCCTACAATGAGCAGTTCTTC
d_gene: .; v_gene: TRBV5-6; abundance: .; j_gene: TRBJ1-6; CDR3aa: CASSYGTRGDSPLHF; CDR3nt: TGTGCCAGCAGCTATGGAACACGCGGCGATTCACCCCTCCACTTT
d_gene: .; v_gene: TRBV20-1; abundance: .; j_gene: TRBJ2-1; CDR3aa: CSGTARFF; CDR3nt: TGCAGTGGGACTGCCCGGTTCTTC
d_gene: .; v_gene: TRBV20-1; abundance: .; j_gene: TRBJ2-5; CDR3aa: CSARSRGIRETQYF; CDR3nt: TGCAGTGCTAGATCTCGGGGGATTAGGGAGACCCAGTACTTC
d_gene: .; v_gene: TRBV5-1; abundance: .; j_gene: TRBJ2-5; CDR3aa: CASSSPGRQETQYF; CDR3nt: TGCGCCAGCAGCTCCCCGGGCCGTCAGGAGACCCAGTACTTC
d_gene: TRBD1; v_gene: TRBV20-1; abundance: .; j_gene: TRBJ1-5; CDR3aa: CSARSPGQGANQPQHF; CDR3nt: TGCAGTGCTAGATCACCGGGACAGGGGGCAAATCAGCCCCAGCATTTT
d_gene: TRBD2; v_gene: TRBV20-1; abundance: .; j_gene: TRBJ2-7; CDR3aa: CSAATSGRNEQYF; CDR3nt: TGCAGTGCTGCAACTAGCGGGAGAAACGAGCAGTACTTC
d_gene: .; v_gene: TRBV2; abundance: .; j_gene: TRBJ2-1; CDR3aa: CASDLANEQFF; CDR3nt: TGTGCCAGCGACCTAGCGAATGAGCAGTTCTTC
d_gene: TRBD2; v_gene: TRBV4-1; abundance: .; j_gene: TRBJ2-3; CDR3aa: CASSQWTSDTQYF; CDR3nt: TGCGCCAGCAGCCAATGGACTAGCGATACGCAGTATTTT
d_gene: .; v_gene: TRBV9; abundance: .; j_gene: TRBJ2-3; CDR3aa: CASSVFAGGNPSTDTQYF; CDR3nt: TGTGCCAGCAGCGTATTCGCCGGGGGCAATCCTAGCACAGATACGCAGTATTTT
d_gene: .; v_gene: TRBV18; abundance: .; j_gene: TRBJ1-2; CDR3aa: CASSPWQNYGYTF; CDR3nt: TGTGCCAGCTCACCTTGGCAGAACTATGGCTACACCTTC
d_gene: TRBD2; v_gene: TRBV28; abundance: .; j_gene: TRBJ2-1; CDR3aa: CASSLPASGSNEQFF; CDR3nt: TGTGCCAGCAGTTTACCGGCTAGCGGGTCAAATGAGCAGTTCTTC
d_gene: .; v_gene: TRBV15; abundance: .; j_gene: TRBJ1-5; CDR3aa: CATSREWGGNQPQHF; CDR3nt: TGTGCCACCAGCAGAGAGTGGGGGGGAAATCAGCCCCAGCATTTT